Listed below are T cell receptor beta chains from one sample, sequenced in a study of shared clonotypes between healthy human individuals. This table comes from immunoSEQ multiplex PCR, and its TCRdb copy is limited to in-frame clones, with some not included. The table includes fewer than 1.8 million clones, about 98.5% detected once. The sample comprised naive CD4+ T cells sorted from blood. Receptor source: a man younger than 45 in good health. Each CDR3 is given with its conserved first and last residue. D genes are given only for firm matches. Expanded clones are given a class, and other clones once, few, many or no size at all.

v_call: TRBV13
clone_size: once
j_call: TRBJ2-5
d_call: .
cdr3_aa: CASSPRFAGETQYF
cdr3_nt: TGTGCCAGCAGCCCCCGGTTCGCGGGGGAGACCCAGTACTTC

v_call: TRBV5-1
clone_size: .
j_call: TRBJ2-7
d_call: TRBD1
cdr3_aa: CASSTGQGSYEQYF
cdr3_nt: TGCGCCAGCAGCACGGGACAGGGGAGCTACGAGCAGTACTTC

v_call: TRBV10-3
clone_size: .
j_call: TRBJ2-7
d_call: TRBD2
cdr3_aa: CAISELEGGRDEQYF
cdr3_nt: TGTGCCATCAGTGAATTGGAGGGAGGGCGAGACGAGCAGTACTTC

v_call: TRBV27
clone_size: .
j_call: TRBJ2-7
d_call: .
cdr3_aa: CASSGREKRLHYEQYF
cdr3_nt: TGTGCCAGCAGTGGCCGGGAAAAAAGATTACACTACGAGCAGTACTTC

v_call: TRBV10-2
clone_size: .
j_call: TRBJ1-2
d_call: .
cdr3_aa: CASSLEGRTGYTF
cdr3_nt: TGCGCCAGCAGTCTCGAGGGGCGCACGGGCTACACCTTC

v_call: TRBV12-5
clone_size: .
j_call: TRBJ1-1
d_call: .
cdr3_aa: CASGFTTENTEAFF
cdr3_nt: TGTGCTAGTGGTTTCACGACGGAGAACACTGAAGCTTTCTTT

v_call: TRBV18
clone_size: .
j_call: TRBJ1-1
d_call: TRBD1
cdr3_aa: CASSQLDRVGTEAFF
cdr3_nt: TGTGCCAGCTCACAGTTGGACAGGGTGGGCACTGAAGCTTTCTTT

v_call: TRBV7-6
clone_size: .
j_call: TRBJ2-7
d_call: TRBD2
cdr3_aa: CASSILSGPHYEQYF
cdr3_nt: TGTGCCAGCAGCATACTTAGCGGGCCACACTACGAGCAGTACTTC

v_call: TRBV5-1
clone_size: .
j_call: TRBJ2-1
d_call: .
cdr3_aa: CASSRTQLLYNEQFF
cdr3_nt: TGCGCCAGCAGTCGAACCCAATTACTCTACAATGAGCAGTTCTTC

v_call: TRBV27
clone_size: .
j_call: TRBJ1-3
d_call: .
cdr3_aa: CASSFLPTQSNTIYF
cdr3_nt: TGTGCCAGCAGTTTCCTCCCGACCCAATCAAACACCATATATTTT

v_call: TRBV30
clone_size: .
j_call: TRBJ2-7
d_call: TRBD1
cdr3_aa: CAWRTGTGAYEQYF
cdr3_nt: TGTGCCTGGAGAACGGGGACAGGGGCTTACGAGCAGTACTTC

v_call: TRBV7-2
clone_size: .
j_call: TRBJ2-5
d_call: TRBD1
cdr3_aa: CASSSDRGFETQYF
cdr3_nt: TGTGCCAGCAGCTCGGACAGGGGATTTGAGACCCAGTACTTC

v_call: TRBV5-1
clone_size: .
j_call: TRBJ1-1
d_call: TRBD1
cdr3_aa: CASSIRTGQQNTEAFF
cdr3_nt: TGCGCCAGCAGCATCAGAACGGGACAGCAGAACACTGAAGCTTTCTTT

v_call: TRBV5-4
clone_size: .
j_call: TRBJ2-7
d_call: TRBD1
cdr3_aa: CASSWTGDSYEQYF
cdr3_nt: TGTGCCAGCAGCTGGACAGGGGACTCCTACGAGCAGTACTTC

v_call: TRBV29-1
clone_size: .
j_call: TRBJ2-7
d_call: TRBD2
cdr3_aa: CSVSSSGFSEQYF
cdr3_nt: TGCAGCGTCTCGTCTAGCGGGTTCTCCGAGCAGTACTTC

v_call: TRBV10-1
clone_size: .
j_call: TRBJ2-7
d_call: TRBD2
cdr3_aa: CASSESVRGGQSYEQYF
cdr3_nt: TGCGCCAGCAGTGAGTCGGTTCGGGGGGGGCAGTCCTACGAGCAGTACTTC

v_call: TRBV30
clone_size: once
j_call: TRBJ2-6
d_call: .
cdr3_aa: CAWSGVGPTGSGANVLTF
cdr3_nt: TGTGCCTGGAGTGGAGTCGGGCCAACCGGGTCTGGGGCCAACGTCCTGACTTTC

v_call: TRBV9
clone_size: .
j_call: TRBJ2-3
d_call: .
cdr3_aa: CASSPTTQGDTQYF
cdr3_nt: TGTGCCAGCAGCCCTACCACTCAAGGAGATACGCAGTATTTT

v_call: TRBV5-1
clone_size: .
j_call: TRBJ2-5
d_call: TRBD1
cdr3_aa: CASSLGQGGETQYF
cdr3_nt: TGCGCCAGCAGCTTGGGACAGGGCGGGGAGACCCAGTACTTC

v_call: TRBV18
clone_size: .
j_call: TRBJ1-5
d_call: TRBD1
cdr3_aa: CASSGRTGIDQPQHF
cdr3_nt: TGTGCCAGCTCTGGCCGGACAGGGATCGATCAGCCCCAGCATTTT

v_call: TRBV5-1
clone_size: once
j_call: TRBJ2-6
d_call: TRBD1
cdr3_aa: CASSLSGQGAHVLTF
cdr3_nt: TGCGCCAGCAGCTTGTCAGGACAGGGGGCACACGTCCTGACTTTC

v_call: TRBV5-1
clone_size: .
j_call: TRBJ2-7
d_call: .
cdr3_aa: CASSLSNRMGEQYF
cdr3_nt: TGCGCCAGCAGCTTGTCCAACAGGATGGGAGAGCAGTACTTC

v_call: TRBV7-9
clone_size: .
j_call: TRBJ2-2
d_call: .
cdr3_aa: CASSFGNTGELFF
cdr3_nt: TGTGCCAGCAGCTTCGGTAACACCGGGGAGCTGTTTTTT

v_call: TRBV5-1
clone_size: .
j_call: TRBJ2-3
d_call: .
cdr3_aa: CASSQEDPEADTQYF
cdr3_nt: TGCGCCAGCAGCCAGGAGGACCCGGAGGCAGATACGCAGTATTTT

v_call: TRBV20-1
clone_size: .
j_call: TRBJ2-1
d_call: TRBD2
cdr3_aa: CSARGVEQFF
cdr3_nt: TGCAGTGCCCGGGGGGTTGAGCAGTTCTTC

v_call: TRBV6-5
clone_size: .
j_call: TRBJ1-2
d_call: TRBD1
cdr3_aa: CASSTNRGRSYGYTF
cdr3_nt: TGTGCCAGCAGTACAAACAGGGGGCGCAGCTATGGCTACACCTTC

v_call: TRBV19
clone_size: .
j_call: TRBJ2-1
d_call: .
cdr3_aa: CASSIIGREQFF
cdr3_nt: TGTGCCAGTAGTATAATCGGGCGGGAGCAGTTCTTC

v_call: TRBV5-4
clone_size: .
j_call: TRBJ2-7
d_call: .
cdr3_aa: CASSSDPNYEQYF
cdr3_nt: TGTGCCAGCAGCTCCGACCCTAATTACGAGCAGTACTTC

v_call: TRBV29-1
clone_size: .
j_call: TRBJ2-3
d_call: TRBD2
cdr3_aa: CSVVGLDVADTQYF
cdr3_nt: TGCAGCGTTGTAGGACTAGATGTTGCAGATACGCAGTATTTT

v_call: TRBV29-1
clone_size: .
j_call: TRBJ2-5
d_call: TRBD2
cdr3_aa: CSVGTSGRFGETQYF
cdr3_nt: TGCAGCGTGGGGACTAGCGGGAGGTTCGGAGAGACCCAGTACTTC

v_call: TRBV29-1
clone_size: .
j_call: TRBJ2-1
d_call: TRBD2
cdr3_aa: CSVRTSSYNEQFF
cdr3_nt: TGCAGCGTTCGGACTAGCTCCTACAATGAGCAGTTCTTC

v_call: TRBV10-3
clone_size: .
j_call: TRBJ2-1
d_call: TRBD2
cdr3_aa: CAISAAGGYNEQFF
cdr3_nt: TGTGCCATCAGTGCAGCGGGAGGTTACAATGAGCAGTTCTTC

v_call: TRBV28
clone_size: .
j_call: TRBJ2-5
d_call: .
cdr3_aa: CASSRLIGTQYF
cdr3_nt: TGTGCCAGCAGTAGGCTTATCGGGACCCAGTACTTC

v_call: TRBV5-8
clone_size: .
j_call: TRBJ2-3
d_call: TRBD2
cdr3_aa: CASSSGLAGSSTDTQYF
cdr3_nt: TGTGCCAGCAGTTCGGGACTAGCGGGATCTAGCACAGATACGCAGTATTTT

v_call: TRBV5-1
clone_size: .
j_call: TRBJ2-7
d_call: TRBD2
cdr3_aa: CASSRREDYEQYF
cdr3_nt: TGCGCCAGCAGCCGACGGGAGGACTACGAGCAGTACTTC

v_call: TRBV5-1
clone_size: once
j_call: TRBJ1-2
d_call: .
cdr3_aa: CASTTEKGYTF
cdr3_nt: TGCGCCAGCACGACAGAAAAAGGCTACACCTTC

v_call: TRBV5-1
clone_size: .
j_call: TRBJ2-1
d_call: .
cdr3_aa: CASSLGTAAYNEQFF
cdr3_nt: TGCGCCAGCAGCTTGGGCACGGCGGCCTACAATGAGCAGTTCTTC

v_call: TRBV19
clone_size: .
j_call: TRBJ2-1
d_call: TRBD1
cdr3_aa: CASSIRTGTYNEQFF
cdr3_nt: TGTGCCAGTAGTATTAGGACAGGCACCTACAATGAGCAGTTCTTC

v_call: TRBV6-1
clone_size: .
j_call: TRBJ2-3
d_call: TRBD1
cdr3_aa: CASRGQVISFF
cdr3_nt: TGTGCCAGCCGGGGACAGGTTATAAGTTTTTTT

v_call: TRBV6-6
clone_size: .
j_call: TRBJ2-7
d_call: TRBD2
cdr3_aa: CASSQLLAGAYEQYF
cdr3_nt: TGTGCCAGCAGTCAACTATTAGCGGGAGCCTACGAGCAGTACTTC

v_call: TRBV29-1
clone_size: .
j_call: TRBJ1-2
d_call: .
cdr3_aa: CSVSNEGNYGYTF
cdr3_nt: TGCAGCGTGTCTAACGAGGGGAACTATGGCTACACCTTC

v_call: TRBV29-1
clone_size: .
j_call: TRBJ1-2
d_call: .
cdr3_aa: CSVGDNYYGYTF
cdr3_nt: TGCAGCGTTGGCGATAACTACTATGGCTACACCTTC

v_call: TRBV2
clone_size: .
j_call: TRBJ1-4
d_call: TRBD1
cdr3_aa: CASSEFGQDGEKLFF
cdr3_nt: TGTGCCAGCAGTGAGTTTGGACAGGATGGTGAAAAACTGTTTTTT

v_call: TRBV27
clone_size: .
j_call: TRBJ2-3
d_call: .
cdr3_aa: CASSFLGADTQYF
cdr3_nt: TGTGCCAGCAGTTTCTTGGGGGCGGATACGCAGTATTTT

v_call: TRBV18
clone_size: .
j_call: TRBJ2-1
d_call: TRBD1
cdr3_aa: CASSPLGQAINEQFF
cdr3_nt: TGTGCCAGCTCACCATTGGGACAGGCGATCAATGAGCAGTTCTTC

v_call: TRBV14
clone_size: .
j_call: TRBJ2-7
d_call: TRBD2
cdr3_aa: CASSQDWREGPYEQYF
cdr3_nt: TGTGCCAGCAGTCAAGATTGGAGGGAGGGCCCCTACGAGCAGTACTTC

v_call: TRBV7-6
clone_size: .
j_call: TRBJ2-1
d_call: .
cdr3_aa: CASSLGRKDEQFF
cdr3_nt: TGTGCCAGCAGCTTAGGGCGGAAGGATGAGCAGTTCTTC

v_call: TRBV5-1
clone_size: .
j_call: TRBJ1-1
d_call: TRBD1
cdr3_aa: CASSLDPGGNTEAFF
cdr3_nt: TGCGCCAGCAGCTTGGATCCAGGGGGAAATACTGAAGCTTTCTTT

v_call: TRBV7-8
clone_size: .
j_call: TRBJ2-1
d_call: .
cdr3_aa: CASSLVSRTPGSYNEQFF
cdr3_nt: TGTGCCAGCAGCTTAGTCAGTAGGACCCCTGGCTCCTACAATGAGCAGTTCTTC

v_call: TRBV5-1
clone_size: .
j_call: TRBJ2-1
d_call: TRBD2
cdr3_aa: CASSFGGSGPTLNNEQFF
cdr3_nt: TGCGCCAGCAGCTTCGGCGGGAGCGGGCCAACCCTAAACAATGAGCAGTTCTTC

v_call: TRBV19
clone_size: .
j_call: TRBJ2-5
d_call: TRBD2
cdr3_aa: CASAKERGEETQYF
cdr3_nt: TGTGCCAGTGCAAAGGAGCGGGGTGAGGAGACCCAGTACTTC

v_call: TRBV9
clone_size: .
j_call: TRBJ1-1
d_call: .
cdr3_aa: CASSLQLNTEAFF
cdr3_nt: TGTGCCAGCAGCCTACAGTTGAACACTGAAGCTTTCTTT

v_call: TRBV14
clone_size: .
j_call: TRBJ2-7
d_call: .
cdr3_aa: CASSYSGTPYEQYF
cdr3_nt: TGTGCCAGCAGCTATTCCGGGACCCCCTACGAGCAGTACTTC